This T cell receptor beta chain was sequenced in a study of T-cell memory formation after mild COVID-19. Per germline, CDR1 SGHRS and CDR2 YFSETQ. The CDR3 spans 12 residues. This clonotype was counted ten times or more. As yet, its antigen is unknown. A junction end diverges from the germline sequence, so it may reflect a read error. From the 5' RACE reads, TCRdb called clonotypes with MiXCR, one entry per CDR3 protein. The sample holds a few hundred thousand distinct CDR3 sequences, roughly 15% seen once. General study results and limits: From day 15 to 85, contracting clones were balanced between CD4 and CD8, whereas later expanders leaned toward CD4+. The authors did not confirm SARS-CoV-2 specificity of second-wave clones peaking day 37. The CD4+ clones that contracted clustered mainly within CM and EM, and the CD8+ clones concentrated in EMRA. Researchers found some responding clones in pre-infection memory, a sign that cross-reactive memory joined.

This TCR was sampled from a man younger than 35 who had mild COVID-19 (a few samples of this study predate the infection). Cell type and time point are not known. The sequencing input was PBMCs or a T cell subset sorted from them (not recorded which). This chain uses TRBV5-1 with TRBJ2-5, with a possible D match to TRBD2 (5 bases). CDR3 sequence (DNA): TGTGCCAGCAGTTCGGGGCAAGAGACCCAGTACTTC. Protein sequence: CASSSGQETQYF.